Described below is a single T cell receptor beta chain sequence and its context. Germline V lookup: CDR1 GTSNPN, CDR2 SVGIG (reference sequence). The CDR3 extends over 13 amino acids. V was clipped by 5 bases and J by 0 bases, with 8 bases between them. This sample is drawn from a study of blood T cell repertoires in COVID-19. Background on the study: Whether acute or convalescent, the COVID-19 samples came from the United States, Italy and Spain.

The protocol was immunoSEQ multiplex PCR, while the TCRdb copy is restricted to in-frame clones and leaves out a portion. Here the sample spans under 500,000 clones, 75% to 90% being singletons. The chain is built from TRBV30 and TRBJ1-5; D is uncertain. Sequenced material: PBMCs or T cells enriched from blood (not recorded which). The receptor was isolated from a man aged 30-40 years who had recovered from COVID-19. The CDR3 coding sequence is TGTGCCTGGGGACCTCGTAGCAATCAGCCCCAGCATTTT. This translates into CAWGPRSNQPQHF.